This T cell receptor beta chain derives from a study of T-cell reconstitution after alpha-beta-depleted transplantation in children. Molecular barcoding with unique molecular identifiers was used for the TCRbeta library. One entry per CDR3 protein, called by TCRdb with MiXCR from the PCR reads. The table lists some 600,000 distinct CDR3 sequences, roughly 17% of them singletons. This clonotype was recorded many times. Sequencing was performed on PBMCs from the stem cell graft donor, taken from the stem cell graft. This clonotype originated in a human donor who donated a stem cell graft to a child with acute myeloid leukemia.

This CDR3 reads CASSLFSFSGANVLTF. CDR3 bases: TGTGCCAGCTCTCTGTTCTCCTTCTCTGGGGCCAACGTCCTGACTTTC. The V and J genes are TRBV5-6 and TRBJ2-6; D is uncertain. The CDR3 is made up of 16 amino acids. Trimming pared 7 bases from V and 0 bases from J, leaving 14 bases between. Germline lookup yields CDR1 SGHDT and CDR2 YYEEEE.